The 10 T cell receptor beta chains below come from one sample, sequenced in a study of neurological immune-mediated disorders. TCRdb itself ran the 5' RACE reads through MiXCR, one entry per CDR3 protein. This sample has around 83,000 distinct CDR3 sequences, with 14% found just once. Specimen: PBMCs. These receptors all stem from a woman aged 50 to 65 in good health.

This clonotype was seen repeatedly, ten times or more. This sequence joins TRBV5-6 and TRBJ2-2, with 7 bases aligning to TRBD2. The J segment lost 2 bases and the V segment lost 1 base, leaving 8 bases of the junction unmatched. The CDR3 is 17 residues long. CDR1 and CDR2 from the germline V gene are SGHDT and YYEEEE. This CDR3 is CASSLWGLAANTGELFF. The CDR3, as DNA: TGTGCCAGCAGCTTGTGGGGCCTAGCGGCCAACACCGGGGAGCTGTTTTTT.

This clonotype was observed at least ten times. The V call is TRBV28, the J call TRBJ1-6; TRBD1 agrees at 11 bases. The CDR3 spans 21 residues. The ends lost 4 bases at V and 7 bases at J; junction bases unmatched: 21. In germline, CDR1 is MDHEN, CDR2 SYDVKM. CDR3 sequence (DNA): TGTGCCAGCAGTTCGGACAGGGGGCTCCTACTCATCGCCCGCACAAATTCACCCCTCCACTTT. Protein product: CASSSDRGLLLIARTNSPLHF.

This clonotype has at least ten counts. V and J are TRBV28 and TRBJ1-2; TRBD1 aligns across 9 bases. This CDR3 spans 15 amino acids. Trimming at V came to 6 bases and at J to 4 bases, leaving 9 bases not matched to a gene. Germline V gene data show CDR1 as MDHEN and CDR2 as SYDVKM. The CDR3 protein is CASRKRDRVIYGYTF. The CDR3 DNA follows: TGTGCCAGCAGGAAACGGGACAGGGTTATCTATGGCTACACCTTC.

This clonotype occurred many times. The chain links TRBV14 to TRBJ1-2; D is undetermined. The V and J ends lost 1 base and 5 bases respectively, with 11 bases between them. CDR1 and CDR2 (germline): SGHDN, FVKESK. There are 14 residues in the CDR3. CDR3 sequence (DNA): TGTGCCAGCAGCCAAGCCGCGGGATGGTATGGCTACACCTTC. Amino acid sequence: CASSQAAGWYGYTF.

Within the sample, this clonotype is medium-sized. V usage is TRBV5-1 and J usage is TRBJ1-4; D not certain. Trimming stripped 0 bases from V and 5 bases from J, with 5 bases between. CDR1 and CDR2 (germline): SGHRS, YFSETQ. The CDR3 has 13 amino acids. The CDR3 region is CASSLGGNEKLFF. Written as DNA, the CDR3 is TGCGCCAGCAGCTTGGGCGGAAATGAAAAACTGTTTTTT.

The genes are TRBV9 and TRBJ1-6, with 8 bases fitting TRBD1. From germline, CDR1 is SGDLS and CDR2 YYNGEE. The V segment lost 4 bases and the J segment 8 bases; nucleotides outside the gene matches: 8. The CDR3 spans 15 residues. The CDR3 region is CASSTRQGRDSPLHF. CDR3 DNA: TGTGCCAGCAGCACCCGACAGGGGAGAGATTCACCCCTCCACTTT. Variable domain in full (rest from reference TRBV9 and TRBJ1-6): DSGVTQTPKHLITATGQRVTLRCSPRSGDLSVYWYQQSLDQGLQFLIQYYNGEERAKGNILERFSAQQFPDLHSELNLSSLELGDSALYFCASSTRQGRDSPLHFGNGTRLTVT.

This clonotype was recorded many times. The chain carries TRBV12-3 or TRBV12-4 and TRBJ1-2; 7 bases are a match to TRBD1. The CDR3 runs to 14 residues. After removal of 5 bases from V and 8 bases from J, the junction contained 11 bases not matched to a gene. The CDR3 DNA sequence: TGTGCCAGCAGTCCGGACAGGAGGATGGGGGGCTACACCTTC. Amino acids: CASSPDRRMGGYTF.

This clonotype was counted many times. The genes are TRBV3-1 and TRBJ2-1; D gene unclear. Germline V lookup: CDR1 LGHDT, CDR2 YNNKEL (reference sequence). The CDR3 covers 15 residues. Trimming took off 1 base at V and 4 bases at J, with 11 bases between the two ends. CDR3 DNA sequence: TGTGCCAGCAGCCAAGGGGCAGGCGAATACAATGAGCAGTTCTTC. This translates into CASSQGAGEYNEQFF.

Ten or more counts support this clonotype. This rearrangement joins TRBV5-1 to TRBJ2-5; 7 bases match TRBD1. The CDR3 totals 14 residues. J was trimmed by 1 base and V by 4 bases; bases with no gene match: 4. CDR1 is SGHRS, CDR2 YFSETQ, per germline. CDR3 loop: CASSPGQAQETQYF. As DNA, the CDR3 is TGCGCCAGCAGCCCCGGACAGGCCCAAGAGACCCAGTACTTC.

About this clonotype itself: Given a much more abundant clone one base away, this may be a read error. The chain joins TRBV7-2 to TRBJ1-2, with no clear D. The V gene's germline CDR1 is SGHTA and CDR2 FQGNSA. The CDR3 extends over 13 amino acids. V lost 2 bases and J lost 9, with 13 bases in between. The DNA of the CDR3 is TGTGCCAGCAGCTTATTCAGATTAAATTGCTACACCTTC. Protein product: CASSLFRLNCYTF. The full variable domain, in which reference TRBV7-2 and TRBJ1-2 provide the parts outside the CDR3, is GAGVSQSPSNKVTEKGKDVELRCDPISGHTALYWYRQSLGQGLEFLIYFQGNSAPDKSGLPSDRFSAERTGGSVSTLTIQRTQQEDSAVYLCASSLFRLNCYTFGSGTRLTVV.